This TCR beta chain was recovered during a study of cytomegalovirus exposure and HLA in healthy donors. Study outcomes and limitations: The number of N-insertions in an Asian-associated ancestry cluster was reportedly below the roughly 660-donor mean in a later analysis.

Researchers ran the PCR with 60 Vbeta and 13 Jbeta primers. TCRdb's table, derived via immunoSEQ multiplex PCR, lists solely in-frame clones and lacks some. The table has about 160,000 clones, about 72% seen once. With 0 bases removed from V and 0 bases from J, the gap between germline ends came to 9 bases. Germline V gene sequence: CDR1 SGDLS, CDR2 YYNGEE. This CDR3 is built from 16 residues. About this clone itself: Its matching antigen is unknown.

This chain connects TRBV9 to TRBJ2-2, with D unclear. Sequenced sample: PBMCs. The clonotype comes from a man aged 55 to 70 in good health and CMV-seronegative. The CDR3 DNA is TGTGCCAGCAGCGTAGGGCAGGCGACGAACACCGGGGAGCTGTTTTTT. Translating it yields CASSVGQATNTGELFF.